This T cell receptor beta chain was identified during a study of early T cells in non-severe SARS-CoV-2 infection (dated by TCRdb to about 2021). Context from the whole study: Bulk RNA from unsorted whole blood was used for TCR sequencing, so alpha and beta chains could not be paired. Here is what the overall study found, with its caveats: Matching against VDJdb was skewed toward anti-spike CD8 responses, likely underestimated virus-specific expansions, and missed private and CD4 specificities.

This clonotype was seen a few times. It lacks a known antigen. Per-base qualities were not stored, and no clone one base away is much larger. From the germline V gene, CDR1 is SGHRS and CDR2 is YFSETQ. Including the terminal cysteine and phenylalanine, the CDR3 comprises 12 residues. Just CDR3 DNA is preserved here, 36 bases in frame from base 1. Between the V and J ends, shortened by 1 base and 6 bases respectively, the junction contains 8 bases. The library was obtained by 5' RACE. Sequenced on a NextSeq 500. In the TCR library protocol, unique molecular identifiers were attached to individual cDNA molecules to correct for PCR bias and sequencing error. TCR alpha and beta chains were both sequenced, and the abundances of alpha and beta sequences in each sample were closely correlated with each other. Turning to the authors' computational methods: Decombinator V4 was used to annotate the V gene, J gene and CDR3 of the TCR sequences. Expanded TCRs were defined as changing significantly between any two time points under a Poisson model with p below 0.0001. Abundances of TCRs were expressed as counts per million after normalisation to the total number of TCRs sequenced in each sample. TRAV1-2 paired with TRAJ12, TRAJ20 or TRAJ33 defined MAIT TCRs, while TRAV10 paired with TRAJ18 defined iNKT TCRs. VDJdb, accessed 1 November 2021, was searched for CMV, EBV and SARS-CoV-2 annotated TCRs, with TCRs annotated for multiple antigens excluded. Clones were called with MiXCR by TCRdb after fastp trimmed the public reads at Q25, and only in-frame beta chains were retained. Duplicate CDR3 protein sequences are folded into a single record with the most common DNA and genes. The V and J calls, along with clone size, are taken from TCRdb and not from the paper's own processing. The sample table contains under 85,000 distinct CDR3 sequences; only one count was recorded for about an eighth of them. The top ten clonotypes cover 5% to 7% of the sample.

Set within a cohort of healthcare workers in London, UK, this nested case-control study involved weekly PCR testing of nasopharyngeal swabs along with blood sampling. Between 23 and 31 March 2020, the week of the UK lockdown, healthcare workers were enrolled and then followed up weekly for as long as 16 weeks. Recombination joined TRBV5-1 with TRBJ2-7, with no reliable assignment of the D segment. The sample in question was whole blood, obtained at baseline. This TCR was recovered from an adult who was a healthcare worker with PCR-confirmed SARS-CoV-2 infection or an uninfected control (not recorded which). The nucleotide sequence is TGCGCCAGCAGCTTGAACTCTGGCGAGCAGTACTTC. Its translation reads: CASSLNSGEQYF. Joined to the reference TRBV5-1 and TRBJ2-7 proteins, this CDR3 gives the full variable domain: KAGVTQTPRYLIKTRGQQVTLSCSPISGHRSVSWYQQTPGQGLQFLFEYFSETQRNKGNFPGRFSGRQFSNSRSEMNVSTLELGDSALYLCASSLNSGEQYFGPGTRLTVT.